Following are 21 T cell receptor beta chains from one sample sequenced in a study of blood T cell repertoires in COVID-19. Sequenced by immunoSEQ multiplex PCR; TCRdb stores in-frame clones only, minus some. The sample holds around 300,000 clones, around 81% seen once. The sequenced material came from peripheral blood. These receptors originate from a woman between 45 and 65 years old with active or convalescent COVID-19.

This chain links TRBV21-1 with TRBJ1-2. TRBV21-1 is labeled a pseudogene. The CDR3 totals 17 residues. The CDR3 DNA sequence: TGTGCCAGCAGCAAACCGTCCGGGGTGACACCTCTCTATGGCTACACCTTC. It translates to CASSKPSGVTPLYGYTF.

The V and J genes are TRBV5-6 and TRBJ1-1, with a tentative D call TRBD1 (5 bases). V lost 4 bases, J lost 7 bases, and 11 bases lay in between. The CDR3 has 12 amino acids. Per the germline V gene, CDR1 is SGHDT and CDR2 is YYEEEE. CDR3 sequence reads: CASSAYRFEAFF. The DNA for the CDR3 is TGTGCCAGCAGCGCTTACAGGTTTGAAGCTTTCTTT.

The chain recombines TRBV7-9 with TRBJ1-1; 7 bases fit TRBD1. CDR1 is SEHNR and CDR2 is FQNEAQ in the germline V gene (reference sequence). V lost 8 bases to trimming and J lost 7 bases; unmatched junction nucleotides: 10. The CDR3 has 13 residues. The CDR3 sequence: CASGALDRDEAFF. The DNA of the CDR3 is TGTGCCAGCGGAGCCTTAGACAGGGATGAAGCTTTCTTT. Combining the CDR3 with reference TRBV7-9 and TRBJ1-1 gives the whole variable domain DTGVSQNPRHKITKRGQNVTFRCDPISEHNRLYWYRQTLGQGPEFLTYFQNEAQLEKSRLLSDRFSAERPKGSFSTLEIQRTEQGDSAMYLCASGALDRDEAFFGQGTRLTVV.

The chain has TRBV27 and TRBJ2-3; 8 positions match TRBD2. Germline CDR1 is MNHEY and CDR2 is SMNVEV (reference sequence). The CDR3 consists of 14 residues. V was clipped by 3 bases and J by 7 bases; unmatched bases: 6. Here the CDR3 reads CASSLRIAGNTQYF. The CDR3 DNA sequence: TGTGCCAGCAGTTTGCGGATAGCGGGAAATACGCAGTATTTT.

The V and J genes are TRBV29-1 and TRBJ1-2, with no clear D. V lost 0 bases and J lost 8, with 16 bases in between. CDR1 is SQVTM and CDR2 is ANQGSEA in the germline V gene. The CDR3 consists of 14 residues. CDR3 protein: CSVEDQASPRGYTF. CDR3 coding DNA: TGCAGCGTTGAAGATCAGGCCAGTCCCCGCGGCTACACCTTC. Full variable domain (rest looked up from reference TRBV29-1 and TRBJ1-2): SAVISQKPSRDICQRGTSLTIQCQVDSQVTMMFWYRQQPGQSLTLIATANQGSEATYESGFVIDKFPISRPNLTFSTLTVSNMSPEDSSIYLCSVEDQASPRGYTFGSGTRLTVV.

The gene calls are TRBV28 and TRBJ2-7; D uncertain. The CDR3 totals 12 residues. V was shortened by 5 bases and J by 2 bases, with 7 bases between the two germline ends. Germline values: CDR1 MDHEN, CDR2 SYDVKM. CDR3 sequence: CASSTGPYEQYF. In DNA form, the CDR3 reads TGTGCCAGCAGTACCGGTCCCTACGAGCAGTACTTC.

This clone appeared a few times. The chain recombines TRBV27 with TRBJ1-1; D is possibly TRBD1 (5 bases). Trimming shortened V by 5 bases and J by 6 bases, and 10 bases separated the two germline ends. Germline V gene sequence: CDR1 MNHEY, CDR2 SMNVEV (reference sequence). The CDR3 totals 12 residues. The CDR3 DNA reads TGTGCCAGCAGTCCCCCGGGGGCTGAAGCTTTCTTT. Its translation: CASSPPGAEAFF.

As regards this clone: One end of the junction fails to match germline, which may point to a read error. The rearrangement joins TRBV20-1 to TRBJ1-4; D unclear. CDR1 DFQATT and CDR2 SNEGSKA come from the germline V gene (reference sequence). CDR3 length: 8 residues. For the CDR3, the DNA is TGCAGTGCTAGAGATCCCCGTTTT. Residues: CSARDPRF.

The CDR3 reads CASRIAGALYEQYF. CDR3 sequence (DNA): TGTGCCAGCAGGATAGCGGGAGCCCTCTACGAGCAGTACTTC. The chain couples TRBV6-5 to TRBJ2-7; 9 positions match TRBD2. V trimming: 6 bases; J trimming: 3 bases; junction bases outside the gene matches: 6. This CDR3 contains 14 residues. CDR1 is MNHEY, CDR2 SVGAGI, per germline.

The chain couples TRBV28 to TRBJ1-5; D may be TRBD1 (5 bases). The ends were cut back, 6 bases at V and 1 base at J, with 13 bases in the middle. The CDR3 is 15 residues long. Germline loops: CDR1 MDHEN, CDR2 SYDVKM. The CDR3 sequence is CASSEIGGSNQPQHF. DNA of the CDR3: TGTGCCAGCAGCGAAATTGGGGGGAGCAATCAGCCCCAGCATTTT. The full variable domain, its missing parts supplied by reference TRBV28 and TRBJ1-5, is DVKVTQSSRYLVKRTGEKVFLECVQDMDHENMFWYRQDPGLGLRLIYFSYDVKMKEKGDIPEGYSVSREKKERFSLILESASTNQTSMYLCASSEIGGSNQPQHFGDGTRLSIL.

V and J are TRBV6-5 and TRBJ2-3; TRBD2 matches 7 bases. J gave up 5 bases and V 2 bases, and 10 bases lay outside the gene matches. The germline gives CDR1 MNHEY, CDR2 SVGAGI. CDR3 length: 16 residues. In DNA, the CDR3 is TGTGCCAGCAGTTACGGAGGGGCGGGAGCTAAAGATACGCAGTATTTT. Its translation: CASSYGGAGAKDTQYF.

The rearrangement links TRBV5-1 to TRBJ2-3; a weak D match, TRBD1 (6 bases). V was clipped by 4 bases and J by 0 bases, with 12 bases between them. CDR1 and CDR2 from the germline V gene are SGHRS and YFSETQ. This CDR3 has 15 amino acids. CDR3 loop: CASSRWTDSTDTQYF. The CDR3 DNA sequence: TGCGCCAGCAGCCGGTGGACAGATAGCACAGATACGCAGTATTTT.

The V and J genes are TRBV5-4 and TRBJ1-5; 10 positions agree with TRBD1. Germline V CDR1 and CDR2: SGHNT, YYREEE (reference sequence). The CDR3 is 14 amino acids. The trim removed 4 bases at V and 6 bases at J, leaving 4 bases unmatched. Here the CDR3 DNA reads TGTGCCAGCAGCCCCGGGACAGGGGTTCAGCCCCAGCATTTT. Protein product: CASSPGTGVQPQHF.

This rearrangement joins TRBV5-1 to TRBJ2-2; 13 nucleotides line up with TRBD2. Germline V gene lookup returns CDR1 SGHRS and CDR2 YFSETQ. The CDR3 contains 19 residues. The ends lost 2 bases at V and 6 bases at J; junction bases unmatched: 13. CDR3 amino acids: CASSFFRLAGGASAGELFF. The DNA of the CDR3 is TGCGCCAGCAGCTTCTTCCGACTAGCGGGAGGTGCCAGCGCCGGGGAGCTGTTTTTT. Full variable domain (remainder filled in from reference TRBV5-1 and TRBJ2-2): KAGVTQTPRYLIKTRGQQVTLSCSPISGHRSVSWYQQTPGQGLQFLFEYFSETQRNKGNFPGRFSGRQFSNSRSEMNVSTLELGDSALYLCASSFFRLAGGASAGELFFGEGSRLTVL.

This clone was seen only once. The gene calls are TRBV5-1 and TRBJ1-1; D call uncertain. V was clipped by 1 base and J by 3 bases, with 7 bases between them. This CDR3 region has 13 residues. In germline, CDR1 is SGHRS, CDR2 YFSETQ. Written as DNA, the CDR3 is TGCGCCAGCAGCTTGACTGAGGACACTGAAGCTTTCTTT. It encodes CASSLTEDTEAFF.

The CDR3 DNA reads TGTGCCAGCACCAGGGGGTTGGCCGGGATACGAACAGATACGCAGTATTTT. Protein product: CASTRGLAGIRTDTQYF. The gene calls are TRBV19 and TRBJ2-3, with 7 positions matching TRBD1. Per the germline V gene, CDR1 is LNHDA and CDR2 is SQIVND (reference sequence). Unmatched junction bases numbered 18, after V lost 9 bases and J lost 3 bases. The CDR3 sequence is 17 residues long.

This clone was seen more than once but under ten times. The rearrangement uses TRBV5-4 and TRBJ1-2; D is undetermined. Germline V gene sequence: CDR1 SGHNT, CDR2 YYREEE (reference sequence). The CDR3 has 12 residues. Trimming left V 3 bases short and J 2 bases short, with 5 bases between. CDR3 amino acids: CASSSRNYGYTF. The CDR3, as DNA: TGTGCCAGCAGCTCCAGAAACTATGGCTACACCTTC.

This clone was picked up one time. The V gene is TRBV18, the J gene TRBJ2-7; 9 positions agree with TRBD2. There are 15 residues in the CDR3. V was pared by 5 bases and J by 5 bases, with 10 bases of the junction left unmatched. Per germline, CDR1 KGHSH and CDR2 LQKENI. Written as DNA, the CDR3 is TGTGCCAGCTCATCCCTAGCGGGATTACCAGACGAGCAGTACTTC. Translation: CASSSLAGLPDEQYF.

This clone was counted only a few times. The chain has TRBV5-4 and TRBJ2-1, with D tentatively TRBD2 (5 bases). The CDR3 is 11 residues long. The germline V and J ends were trimmed by 4 bases and 10 bases, with 9 bases remaining between them. The germline V gene has CDR1 SGHNT and CDR2 YYREEE (reference sequence). CDR3 in DNA: TGTGCCAGCAGCCTGGACTCCGAGCAGTTCTTC. Amino acid sequence: CASSLDSEQFF.

This clone showed up just once. CDR3 DNA: TGTGCCAGCGGGGACAGAGCTAGCACAGATACGCAGTATTTT. It yields the protein CASGDRASTDTQYF. J is TRBJ2-3 and V is TRBV27, with 7 bases aligning to TRBD1. The ends lost 8 bases at V and 0 bases at J; junction bases unmatched: 5. The CDR3 extends over 14 amino acids. The germline CDR1 and CDR2 sequences are MNHEY and SMNVEV (reference sequence).

The J gene is TRBJ1-2, the V gene TRBV6-1; possibly TRBD1 for D (5 bases). This CDR3 has 16 amino acids. V gave up 0 bases and J gave up 4 bases, with 15 bases separating them. In germline, CDR1 is MNHNS, CDR2 SASEGT. The CDR3 loop is CASSEAGAGWFYGYTF. The CDR3 DNA reads as TGTGCCAGCAGTGAAGCTGGGGCAGGGTGGTTCTATGGCTACACCTTC.